This T cell receptor (beta chain) was recorded in a study of blood T cell repertoires in COVID-19. Study in general: Whether acute or convalescent, the COVID-19 samples came from the United States, Italy and Spain.

In terms of age and location, participants ranged from roughly 18 to 100 years and lived in under 30 US areas. Recovered status in Cohort 3 required two negative PCRs, clearance, or symptom resolution. In the source study's methods: Estimation of nucleated cell counts relied on the amplification of reference gene primers. Using immunoSEQ multiplex PCR, the repertoire was profiled, and TCRdb retains in-frame clones only, with some absent. That table is the source of V, J and clone size, and D and trimming were worked out from the DNA. The sample has fewer than 400,000 clones, roughly 89% seen once. Germline V CDR1 and CDR2: LNHDA, SQIVND (reference sequence). The germline V and J ends were trimmed by 5 bases and 0 bases, with 13 bases remaining between them. This CDR3 is built from 15 residues.

The chain recombines TRBV19 with TRBJ1-1; D gene ambiguous. This receptor was taken from a woman under 40 who had recovered from COVID-19. The sample comprised PBMCs or T cells enriched from blood (not recorded which). The CDR3 DNA follows: TGTGCCAGTAGTCCTCTAACAGTTGTGAACACTGAAGCTTTCTTT. As protein: CASSPLTVVNTEAFF.